The 15 T cell receptor beta chains listed next were all sequenced from one sample in a study of blood T cell repertoires in COVID-19. Assay: immunoSEQ multiplex PCR; the TCRdb copy retains only in-frame clones and omits some. The table records fewer than 250,000 clones, about 91% of them present only once. The specimen sequenced was PBMCs or T cells enriched from blood (not recorded which). These receptors originate from a woman aged 45-60 years with acute COVID-19.

This chain uses TRBV28 with TRBJ2-6; D possibly corresponds to TRBD2 (5 bases). Germline values: CDR1 MDHEN, CDR2 SYDVKM. This CDR3 region has 16 residues. V dropped 7 bases and J dropped 0 bases, with 13 bases sitting between them. For the CDR3, the DNA is TGTGCCAGCATTCGAGGGTCTGACTCTGGGGCCAACGTCCTGACTTTC. This translates into CASIRGSDSGANVLTF.

CDR3: CASSSPGTGGTPQHF. CDR3 DNA sequence: TGTGCCAGCAGTTCCCCAGGGACAGGGGGAACACCCCAGCATTTT. This chain links TRBV28 with TRBJ1-5; 11 bases map to TRBD1. The V gene end was trimmed by 4 bases and the J gene end by 10 bases; junction bases not matched to a gene: 9. The length of the CDR3 is 15 residues. CDR1 is MDHEN, CDR2 SYDVKM, per germline.

The chain is built from TRBV11-3 and TRBJ2-1; tentatively, D is TRBD2 (5 bases). Germline lookup yields CDR1 SGHNT and CDR2 YENEEA. V was pared by 1 base and J by 6 bases, with 10 bases between. This CDR3 is built from 14 residues. DNA for the CDR3: TGTGCCAGCAGCTTAGGATTAGCGCGCAATGAGCAGTTCTTC. It specifies CASSLGLARNEQFF.

The chain is built from TRBV9 and TRBJ2-1; 13 nucleotides agree with TRBD2. The V and J ends lost 0 bases and 0 bases, in that order; junction bases with no gene match: 6. CDR1 is SGDLS, CDR2 YYNGEE, per germline. CDR3 length: 19 amino acids. CDR3 nucleotides: TGTGCCAGCAGCGTAGCCGGACTAGCGGGAGTTGGCTCCTACAATGAGCAGTTCTTC. Its protein product is CASSVAGLAGVGSYNEQFF.

The chain recombines TRBV27 with TRBJ2-7; 9 bases align to TRBD2. Trimming at V came to 6 bases and at J to 6 bases, leaving 6 bases not matched to a gene. Germline V gives CDR1 MNHEY, CDR2 SMNVEV (reference sequence). The CDR3 has 13 amino acids. CDR3 sequence (DNA): TGTGCCAGCAGGGGTAGCGGGAGTTTCGAGCAGTACTTC. Amino acid sequence: CASRGSGSFEQYF.

The chain couples TRBV7-9 to TRBJ1-2; TRBD1 aligns across 10 bases. This CDR3 spans 15 amino acids. V dropped 1 base and J dropped 4; count of bases not matched to a gene: 3. CDR1 is SEHNR, CDR2 FQNEAQ, per germline (reference sequence). As DNA, the CDR3 is TGTGCCAGCAGCTTAGGGGGACAGGGGACCTATGGCTACACCTTC. Its protein is CASSLGGQGTYGYTF.

This sequence joins TRBV5-1 and TRBJ2-7; 7 bases align to TRBD1. The CDR3 covers 16 residues. Germline trimming cut 0 bases from V and 2 bases from J; bases unmatched to any gene: 8. Germline V CDR1 and CDR2: SGHRS, YFSETQ. The CDR3 spells CASSLAPTGAAYEQYF. In DNA, the CDR3 is TGCGCCAGCAGCTTGGCCCCAACAGGGGCCGCCTACGAGCAGTACTTC.

Remarks on this clone: This sample also contains other DNA sequences that code for the same CDR3. This rearrangement joins TRBV9 to TRBJ1-1, with 8 bases fitting TRBD1. CDR1 is SGDLS and CDR2 is YYNGEE in the germline V gene. The junction had 5 bases not matched to a gene; V was cut back by 0 bases and J by 4 bases. The CDR3 loop spans 15 amino acids. This CDR3 is CASSVEDRVATEAFF. The DNA for the CDR3 is TGTGCCAGCAGCGTAGAGGACAGGGTAGCCACTGAAGCTTTCTTT.

This sequence joins TRBV28 and TRBJ2-2; tentative D call: TRBD1 (6 bases). The CDR3 extends over 16 amino acids. The germline gives CDR1 MDHEN, CDR2 SYDVKM. V was clipped by 4 bases and J by 1 base, with 13 bases between them. CDR3 in amino acids: CASSSTGHLNTGELFF. Here the CDR3 DNA reads TGTGCCAGCAGTTCCACGGGACACTTGAACACCGGGGAGCTGTTTTTT.

The rearrangement joins TRBV9 to TRBJ2-2; the match to TRBD2 covers 7 bases. Trimming at V came to 3 bases and at J to 6 bases, leaving 5 bases not matched to a gene. There are 14 residues in the CDR3. Germline V gene data show CDR1 as SGDLS and CDR2 as YYNGEE. As DNA, the CDR3 is TGTGCCAGCAGCGCTCGACTAGCTCCCGGGGAGCTGTTTTTT. This codes for CASSARLAPGELFF.

The gene calls are TRBV18 and TRBJ2-7; 9 bases fit TRBD1. There are 16 residues in the CDR3. V lost 0 bases and J lost 1; bases outside the gene matches: 4. The germline V gene has CDR1 KGHSH and CDR2 LQKENI. CDR3 sequence: CASSPPQGAKSYEQYF. The CDR3 region has the DNA TGTGCCAGCTCACCACCACAGGGGGCCAAGTCCTACGAGCAGTACTTC.

The chain couples TRBV19 to TRBJ1-5, with D possibly matching TRBD1 (5 bases). Germline CDR1 reads LNHDA; CDR2 reads SQIVND (reference sequence). The CDR3 spans 17 residues. Trimming removed 3 bases at V and 6 bases at J, with 21 bases between. The DNA for the CDR3 is TGTGCCAGTAGTATGAATGAAGGACAAGCCCGGCGTCAGCCCCAGCATTTT. Its protein is CASSMNEGQARRQPQHF.

The J gene is TRBJ2-2, the V gene TRBV6-5; 8 positions match TRBD2. In germline, CDR1 is MNHEY, CDR2 SVGAGI. The ends lost 4 bases at V and 6 bases at J; junction bases unmatched: 4. This CDR3 spans 14 amino acids. The CDR3 region has the DNA TGTGCCAGCAGTTCCGGGACTAGGGCCGGGGAGCTGTTTTTT. As protein: CASSSGTRAGELFF.

This rearrangement joins TRBV6-5 to TRBJ2-7, with 13 bases that match TRBD2. Unmatched junction bases numbered 0, after V lost 0 bases and J lost 4 bases. Germline values: CDR1 MNHEY, CDR2 SVGAGI. The CDR3 is 15 amino acids. The CDR3 DNA follows: TGTGCCAGCAGTTACTCGACTAGCGGGGGGTACGAGCAGTACTTC. Encoded protein: CASSYSTSGGYEQYF.

This clone was seen a single time. The genes are TRBV5-5 and TRBJ2-1, with 10 positions matching TRBD1. Germline values: CDR1 SGHKS, CDR2 YYEKEE (reference sequence). This CDR3 spans 18 amino acids. J lost 6 bases, V lost 0 bases, and 12 bases had no gene match. The chain's CDR3 is CASSLDPSGTGALNEQFF. The CDR3 DNA is TGTGCCAGCAGCTTGGACCCTTCGGGGACAGGGGCCCTCAATGAGCAGTTCTTC. Variable domain in full (rest from reference TRBV5-5 and TRBJ2-1): DAGVTQSPTHLIKTRGQQVTLRCSPISGHKSVSWYQQVLGQGPQFIFQYYEKEERGRGNFPDRFSARQFPNYSSELNVNALLLGDSALYLCASSLDPSGTGALNEQFFGPGTRLTVL.